This T cell receptor beta chain was sequenced during a study of Ad26.COV2.S vaccination and SARS-CoV-2 variants. Treatment given: 15 to 20 received Ad26.COV2.S at low or high dose, single or two shots; roughly five received placebo; per-sample allocation not given. Sampling was done on day 63 after the first vaccine or placebo injection. This clone has a single count. The CDR3 is made up of 14 amino acids. V gave up 4 bases and J gave up 4 bases, with 14 bases separating them. Germline V gene lookup returns CDR1 SGHDT and CDR2 YYEEEE. Data came from immunoSEQ multiplex PCR; TCRdb stores just in-frame clones and leaves some out. The sample yields some 340,000 clones, around four fifths seen once.

This TCR derives from a person aged 18-65 years who received the Ad26.COV2.S COVID-19 vaccine or a placebo. The input for sequencing was peripheral blood, taken in a trial of Ad26.COV2.S vaccine versus placebo. The chain has TRBV5-6 and TRBJ2-5, with TRBD1 as a possible D gene (6 bases). This chain's CDR3 is CASSPQGSPETQYF. In DNA, the CDR3 is TGTGCCAGCAGCCCCCAGGGGAGCCCAGAGACCCAGTACTTC. The full variable domain, its missing parts supplied by reference TRBV5-6 and TRBJ2-5, is DAGVTQSPTHLIKTRGQQVTLRCSPKSGHDTVSWYQQALGQGPQFIFQYYEEEERQRGNFPDRFSGHQFPNYSSELNVNALLLGDSALYLCASSPQGSPETQYFGPGTRLLVL.